Following are 26 T cell receptor beta chains from one sample sequenced in a study of cytomegalovirus exposure and HLA in healthy donors. This PCR relied on a set of 60 Vbeta primers and 13 Jbeta primers. The repertoire was sequenced with immunoSEQ multiplex PCR; TCRdb's copy has only in-frame clones and lacks some. The repertoire holds 200,000 or so clones, with about four fifths as singletons. The sample taken for sequencing was PBMCs. All receptors come from a woman aged 30 to 39 in good health and CMV-seropositive.

J is TRBJ2-7 and V is TRBV4-1; D is unresolved. CDR3 length equals 15 residues. Germline assignment: CDR1 MGHRA and CDR2 YSYEKL. The V end was cut by 0 bases, the J end by 6 bases, with 15 bases between. The CDR3 coding sequence is TGCGCCAGCAGCCAAGAATTCTGGGTAGCCAGCGAGCAGTACTTC. Its translation: CASSQEFWVASEQYF.

The chain uses TRBV5-4 and TRBJ2-7; no reliable D call. V gave up 4 bases and J gave up 3 bases, with 5 bases separating them. The length of the CDR3 is 11 residues. CDR1 and CDR2 from the germline V gene are SGHNT and YYREEE (reference sequence). Written as DNA, the CDR3 is TGTGCCAGCAGCAGCGACTACGAGCAGTACTTC. This translates into CASSSDYEQYF.

About this clone itself: The germline gene is not matched at one end of the junction; a read error may be the cause. The rearrangement links TRBV2 to TRBJ2-7, with a weak D call TRBD1 (5 bases). Germline values: CDR1 SNHLY, CDR2 FYNNEI. This CDR3 spans 10 amino acids. The CDR3: CASSVQVLFF. In DNA form, the CDR3 reads TGTGCCAGCAGTGTACAGGTCCTCTTCTTC.

This chain joins TRBV7-2 and TRBJ2-1; the D gene is possibly TRBD2 (6 bases). Trimming removed 5 bases from V and 0 bases from J, with 17 bases in between. The germline V gene encodes CDR1 SGHTA and CDR2 FQGNSA. The CDR3 consists of 17 residues. The DNA for the CDR3 is TGTGCCAGCAGCCTAAATGCGGGGCTTTACTCCTACAATGAGCAGTTCTTC. This codes for CASSLNAGLYSYNEQFF.

V is TRBV6-5 and J is TRBJ2-1; TRBD2 matches 10 bases. V gave up 5 bases and J gave up 10 bases; unmatched junction bases: 11. The germline CDR1 and CDR2 sequences are MNHEY and SVGAGI. The CDR3 extends over 15 amino acids. CDR3 nucleotides: TGTGCCAGCAGTCTCGTAGCGGGGGGCCATCGGGAGCAGTTCTTC. This translates into CASSLVAGGHREQFF.

Here the CDR3 reads CASSQVQPEQGPQHF. CDR3 nucleotides: TGTGCCAGCAGCCAAGTCCAACCCGAGCAGGGGCCCCAGCATTTT. The rearrangement joins TRBV4-2 to TRBJ1-5; the D gene is possibly TRBD1 (5 bases). The germline gives CDR1 LGHNA, CDR2 YNFKEQ. Deletions cut 1 base from V and 9 bases from J, with 16 bases between. The CDR3 sequence is 15 residues long.

The V gene is TRBV11-2, the J gene TRBJ1-2, with D unclear. CDR3 length: 14 residues. CDR1 and CDR2 from the germline V gene are SGHAT and FQNNGV. Trimming removed 1 base at V and 3 bases at J, with 9 bases between. This chain's CDR3 is CASSLGSGYYGYTF. CDR3 in DNA: TGTGCCAGCAGCTTAGGCAGCGGGTACTATGGCTACACCTTC. Based on the CDR3 plus reference TRBV11-2 and TRBJ1-2, the full variable domain is EAGVAQSPRYKIIEKRQSVAFWCNPISGHATLYWYQQILGQGPKLLIQFQNNGVVDDSQLPKDRFSAERLKGVDSTLKIQPAKLEDSAVYLCASSLGSGYYGYTFGSGTRLTVV.

The chain links TRBV5-1 to TRBJ2-7; no clear D. Per the germline V gene, CDR1 is SGHRS and CDR2 is YFSETQ. Trimming stripped 4 bases from V and 5 bases from J, with 7 bases between. The CDR3 covers 11 residues. CDR3 loop: CASSNGDEQYF. The CDR3 DNA follows: TGCGCCAGCAGCAACGGAGACGAGCAGTACTTC.

The chain is built from TRBV19 and TRBJ2-2; 7 bases line up with TRBD2. The CDR3 length is 15 residues. Trimming cost V 1 base and J 5 bases; bases outside gene matches: 4. The germline gives CDR1 LNHDA, CDR2 SQIVND (reference sequence). CDR3 DNA sequence: TGTGCCAGTAGTATAGCCGGGGGGATTACCGGGGAGCTGTTTTTT. Protein product: CASSIAGGITGELFF.

The chain has TRBV28 and TRBJ2-7; 10 nucleotides match TRBD1. Germline lookup yields CDR1 MDHEN and CDR2 SYDVKM. The CDR3 runs to 14 residues. V dropped 5 bases and J dropped 0; count of bases not matched to a gene: 1. For the CDR3, the DNA is TGTGCCAGCAGTCGACAGGGGGCCTCCTACGAGCAGTACTTC. It yields the protein CASSRQGASYEQYF.

The chain is built from TRBV2 and TRBJ2-7, with a tentative D call TRBD1 (6 bases). This CDR3 has 15 amino acids. From germline, CDR1 is SNHLY and CDR2 FYNNEI. V was pared by 6 bases and J by 1 base, with 16 bases between. As DNA, the CDR3 is TGTGCCAGCAGAGAATCCGGGACACCTTCCTACGAGCAGTACTTC. Translating it yields CASRESGTPSYEQYF.

This chain connects TRBV5-6 to TRBJ2-7; TRBD2 might be the D (6 bases). CDR3 length: 15 amino acids. Germline lookup yields CDR1 SGHDT and CDR2 YYEEEE. V shed 6 bases and J shed 5 bases, with 21 bases lying between them. Here the CDR3 reads CASTSLRGGGDEQYF. CDR3 in DNA: TGTGCCAGCACCTCCTTGCGGGGCGGAGGCGACGAGCAGTACTTC.

This sequence joins TRBV21-1 and TRBJ2-7; the table's D call, TRBD1, has no DNA check behind it. TRBV21-1 is designated a pseudogene. The CDR3 length is 16 residues. The CDR3 sequence is CASSTAGTGDGYEQYF. As DNA, the CDR3 is TGTGCCAGCAGCACCGCCGGGACAGGGGACGGCTACGAGCAGTACTTC.

Written as DNA, the CDR3 is TGTGCCAGCAGCGGGGGGTTAGCCTCTGAAGCTTTCTTT. This sequence encodes CASSGGLASEAFF. The genes are TRBV11-2 and TRBJ1-1, with a tentative D call TRBD1 (5 bases). Germline assignment: CDR1 SGHAT and CDR2 FQNNGV. This CDR3 spans 13 amino acids. V was clipped by 5 bases and J by 6 bases, with 13 bases between them.

This clone has a single count. The V gene is TRBV5-6, the J gene TRBJ2-7; 14 nucleotides line up with TRBD2. V shed 3 bases and J 6 bases; nucleotides not matched to a gene: 17. The germline CDR1 and CDR2 sequences are SGHDT and YYEEEE. This CDR3 has 19 residues. The CDR3 loop is CASSWGLAGVFASPTEQYF. The CDR3 coding sequence is TGTGCCAGCAGCTGGGGACTAGCGGGAGTTTTCGCGTCCCCCACCGAGCAGTACTTC.

The chain employs TRBV28 and TRBJ2-5, with D possibly being TRBD1 (5 bases). The ends were cut back, 5 bases at V and 4 bases at J, with 14 bases in the middle. Germline V gene data show CDR1 as MDHEN and CDR2 as SYDVKM. This CDR3 spans 14 amino acids. The CDR3 DNA follows: TGTGCCAGCAGTATCCCCCAGGGTACAGAGACCCAGTACTTC. Encoded protein: CASSIPQGTETQYF.

This clone was counted a single time. The CDR3 is CASSLRGQGATEAFF. As DNA, the CDR3 is TGTGCCAGCAGCTTAAGGGGACAGGGGGCAACTGAAGCTTTCTTT. V usage is TRBV7-3 and J usage is TRBJ1-1, with 12 bases matching TRBD1. The V and J ends lost 1 base and 5 bases, in that order; junction bases with no gene match: 2. Germline CDR1 and CDR2: SGHTA and FQGTGA. This CDR3 contains 15 residues.

The J gene is TRBJ1-5, the V gene TRBV7-9; TRBD1 is a possible D gene (5 bases). CDR1 SEHNR and CDR2 FQNEAQ come from the germline V gene (reference sequence). Trimming took off 3 bases at V and 8 bases at J, with 14 bases between the two ends. The CDR3 extends over 14 amino acids. The CDR3 loop is CASSFDSPNEPQHF. The CDR3 coding sequence is TGTGCCAGCAGCTTCGACAGCCCCAACGAGCCCCAGCATTTT. Supplemented by reference TRBV7-9 and TRBJ1-5, the full variable domain reads DTGVSQNPRHKITKRGQNVTFRCDPISEHNRLYWYRQTLGQGPEFLTYFQNEAQLEKSRLLSDRFSAERPKGSFSTLEIQRTEQGDSAMYLCASSFDSPNEPQHFGDGTRLSIL.

This chain uses TRBV28 with TRBJ1-1; maybe TRBD1 (6 bases). The CDR3 has 16 amino acids. V gave up 3 bases and J gave up 5 bases, with 19 bases separating them. The germline gives CDR1 MDHEN, CDR2 SYDVKM. The CDR3 region is CASSFDPRGARTEAFF. CDR3 sequence (DNA): TGTGCCAGCAGTTTCGACCCTCGGGGGGCACGTACTGAAGCTTTCTTT.

In its sample, this clone was seen once. The rearrangement uses TRBV6-1 and TRBJ1-6; D possibly corresponds to TRBD1 (6 bases). V was cut by 3 bases and J by 0 bases, with 21 bases left in between. Germline assignment: CDR1 MNHNS and CDR2 SASEGT. This CDR3 comprises 20 residues. In DNA form, the CDR3 reads TGTGCCAGCAGTGAGGCAGGGGCAAGAGTTTGGAGCTCCTATAATTCACCCCTCCACTTT. This translates into CASSEAGARVWSSYNSPLHF.

The CDR3 reads CASSEWRLSGANVLTF. The CDR3 DNA reads TGTGCCAGCAGTGAATGGCGGCTCTCTGGGGCCAACGTCCTGACTTTC. The chain is built from TRBV2 and TRBJ2-6; D gene uncertain. Germline loops: CDR1 SNHLY, CDR2 FYNNEI. Trimming removed 2 bases at V and 0 bases at J, with 8 bases between. The CDR3 extends over 16 amino acids. Together with reference TRBV2 and TRBJ2-6, the CDR3 gives the full variable domain: EPEVTQTPSHQVTQMGQEVILRCVPISNHLYFYWYRQILGQKVEFLVSFYNNEISEKSEIFDDQFSVERPDGSNFTLKIRSTKLEDSAMYFCASSEWRLSGANVLTFGAGSRLTVL.

CDR3 coding DNA: TGTGCCACCAGCACCCACAGGTTAGAAGAGACCCAGTACTTC. Protein sequence: CATSTHRLEETQYF. The chain links TRBV15 to TRBJ2-5; a possible D gene is TRBD1 (5 bases). The V and J ends lost 4 bases and 3 bases respectively, with 12 bases between them. This CDR3 has 14 residues. Germline CDR1 reads LNHNV; CDR2 reads YYDKDF (reference sequence). The full variable domain, its missing parts supplied by reference TRBV15 and TRBJ2-5, is DAMVIQNPRYQVTQFGKPVTLSCSQTLNHNVMYWYQQKSSQAPKLLFHYYDKDFNNEADTPDNFQSRRPNTSFCFLDIRSPGLGDTAMYLCATSTHRLEETQYFGPGTRLLVL.

This clone was seen only once. The genes are TRBV6-6 and TRBJ1-5; 9 nucleotides agree with TRBD1. Germline loops: CDR1 MNHNY, CDR2 SVGAGI (reference sequence). The V gene end was trimmed by 4 bases and the J gene end by 4 bases; junction bases not matched to a gene: 2. This CDR3 has 14 residues. The CDR3 sequence is CASSLGTGNQPQHF. For the CDR3, the DNA is TGTGCCAGCAGTTTAGGGACAGGGAATCAGCCCCAGCATTTT.

The genes are TRBV14 and TRBJ2-6, with unresolved D. V was pared by 0 bases and J by 5 bases, with 11 bases between. Per germline, CDR1 SGHDN and CDR2 FVKESK. This CDR3 has 16 residues. The CDR3, as DNA: TGTGCCAGCAGCCAAGAATGGCAGGCGCGGGCCAACGTCCTGACTTTC. It encodes CASSQEWQARANVLTF.

The CDR3 reads CASTPREGWSNEQFF. The CDR3 DNA sequence: TGTGCCAGCACCCCTCGGGAGGGGTGGTCGAATGAGCAGTTCTTC. This chain links TRBV7-2 with TRBJ2-1; 8 bases align to TRBD2. J was trimmed by 7 bases and V by 7 bases; bases with no gene match: 12. The germline CDR1 and CDR2 sequences are SGHTA and FQGNSA. The CDR3 extends over 15 amino acids. The complete variable domain, with remaining parts taken from reference TRBV7-2 and TRBJ2-1, reads GAGVSQSPSNKVTEKGKDVELRCDPISGHTALYWYRQSLGQGLEFLIYFQGNSAPDKSGLPSDRFSAERTGGSVSTLTIQRTQQEDSAVYLCASTPREGWSNEQFFGPGTRLTVL.

In this sample, this clone turned up a few times. The chain combines TRBV5-6 with TRBJ1-5; weak D call: TRBD1 (6 bases). The CDR3 sequence is 17 residues long. Germline values: CDR1 SGHDT, CDR2 YYEEEE. Trimming removed 2 bases at V and 4 bases at J, with 19 bases between. CDR3 in amino acids: CASSFSGADSRNQPQHF. CDR3 bases: TGTGCCAGCAGCTTTTCTGGCGCGGACAGCCGAAATCAGCCCCAGCATTTT.